Included here is one T cell receptor beta chain sequence, with context. Its target is not known. The data were obtained in a study of cytomegalovirus exposure and HLA in healthy donors. Study findings and constraints: An analysis that came later showed most CMV-associated TCR beta chains appearing HLA-restricted. In a later analysis, DRB1 alleles had the most associated TCRs; HLA-C alleles the fewest. High specificity and sensitivity for cytomegalovirus status were reported for the classifier. Sequencing artifact likely explains a cluster of highly shared sequence variants.

Both 60 Vbeta primers and 13 Jbeta primers went into the PCR. Repertoires were generated with immunoSEQ multiplex PCR, while TCRdb's copy carries only in-frame clones and drops some. In all, the sample yields 100,000 to 150,000 clones. CDR1 is LGHNA, CDR2 YNFKEQ, per germline. The CDR3 covers 15 residues. V lost 1 base and J 3 bases, leaving 13 bases between the germline ends. The rearrangement uses TRBV4-2 and TRBJ2-7; D is possibly TRBD2 (6 bases). This receptor was obtained from a man aged 35-49 years in good health and CMV-seronegative. The sample consisted of PBMCs. CDR3 in amino acids: CASSQGASADYEQYF. The DNA for the CDR3 is TGTGCCAGCAGCCAAGGGGCTAGCGCAGACTACGAGCAGTACTTC.